The 14 T cell receptor beta chains presented below share a single source sample, sequenced in a study of T cell responses to AZD1222 COVID-19 vaccine. Repertoires were generated with immunoSEQ multiplex PCR, while TCRdb's copy carries only in-frame clones and drops some. The table lists 90,000 to 150,000 clones, roughly 88% of them singletons. The sequences come from peripheral blood, collected on day 0 of AZD1222 vaccination. These receptors were obtained from an adult in good health.

V gene TRBV6-5 combines with J gene TRBJ1-1; D is unclear. The germline V gene has CDR1 MNHEY and CDR2 SVGAGI. The V end was cut by 5 bases, the J end by 7 bases, with 8 bases between. The CDR3 spans 11 residues. The CDR3 is CASSQMYEAFF. The DNA for the CDR3 is TGTGCCAGCAGTCAGATGTATGAAGCTTTCTTT.

V is TRBV6-2 or TRBV6-3 and J is TRBJ1-2, with 7 bases matching TRBD1. Per the germline V gene, CDR1 is MNHEY and CDR2 is SVGEGT. The length of the CDR3 is 13 residues. V lost 5 bases and J lost 4; bases outside the gene matches: 4. The CDR3 DNA reads TGTGCCAGCAGTAGCCGGGACAGCTATGGCTACACCTTC. It codes for CASSSRDSYGYTF.

V usage is TRBV3-1 (or the pseudogene TRBV3-2) and J usage is TRBJ1-4; 7 bases agree with TRBD1. The CDR3 contains 14 residues. The V and J ends lost 1 base and 7 bases, in that order; junction bases with no gene match: 3. The germline gives CDR1 LGHDT, CDR2 YNNKEL (reference sequence). CDR3 protein: CASSQVHRGEKLFF. In DNA form, the CDR3 reads TGTGCCAGCAGCCAAGTTCACAGGGGTGAAAAACTGTTTTTT.

The rearrangement uses TRBV29-1 and TRBJ1-2; D gene ambiguous. V shed 3 bases and J shed 4 bases, with 3 bases lying between them. This CDR3 has 10 amino acids. From germline, CDR1 is SQVTM and CDR2 ANQGSEA. The CDR3 nucleotides read TGCAGCGTTGAGGGCTATGGCTACACCTTC. It codes for CSVEGYGYTF.

The V and J genes are TRBV19 and TRBJ2-7; TRBD2 might be the D (6 bases). Germline CDR1 reads LNHDA; CDR2 reads SQIVND (reference sequence). This CDR3 region has 14 residues. V gave up 5 bases and J gave up 0 bases, with 11 bases separating them. CDR3 DNA: TGTGCCAGTAGTGTCGCGGGGAGCTCCTACGAGCAGTACTTC. Translated: CASSVAGSSYEQYF.

The rearrangement joins TRBV28 to TRBJ1-2; TRBD1 matches 8 bases. Germline loops: CDR1 MDHEN, CDR2 SYDVKM. There are 15 residues in the CDR3. Unmatched junction bases numbered 10, after V lost 6 bases and J lost 4 bases. In DNA, the CDR3 is TGTGCCAGCAGAATGGCGACAGGGGAAGCCTATGGCTACACCTTC. Translating gives CASRMATGEAYGYTF.

This clone was detected only a few times. The chain has TRBV12-3 or TRBV12-4 and TRBJ1-3; D ambiguous. The length of the CDR3 is 12 residues. The V and J ends lost 11 bases and 4 bases respectively, with 12 bases between them. CDR3 sequence (DNA): TGTGCCTCCACCCCAACAGGAAACACCATATATTTT. It yields the protein CASTPTGNTIYF.

The V call is TRBV7-9, the J call TRBJ2-3, with 12 bases fitting TRBD2. With V trimmed by 5 bases and J by 4 bases, 4 bases remained unmatched. The germline V gene encodes CDR1 SEHNR and CDR2 FQNEAQ (reference sequence). The CDR3 loop spans 15 amino acids. The CDR3 region is CASSLTSGGSDTQYF. In DNA, the CDR3 is TGTGCCAGCAGCCTCACTAGCGGGGGGTCAGATACGCAGTATTTT.

This clone appeared once. This chain connects TRBV14 to TRBJ2-1; D is unclear. CDR3 length: 12 amino acids. V was trimmed by 4 bases and J by 9 bases, leaving 10 bases between them. Germline CDR1 is SGHDN and CDR2 is FVKESK. The CDR3 sequence is CASSPGGAEQFF. DNA for the CDR3: TGTGCCAGCAGCCCTGGTGGTGCTGAGCAGTTCTTC.

J is TRBJ2-6 and V is TRBV28, with 10 positions matching TRBD1. CDR1 and CDR2 (germline): MDHEN, SYDVKM. The junction had 8 bases not matched to a gene; V was cut back by 8 bases and J by 1 base. The CDR3 covers 17 residues. CDR3 bases: TGTGCCAGCGTACCGGGACAGGGGATTTCTGGGGCCAACGTCCTGACTTTC. Translation: CASVPGQGISGANVLTF.

This clone was seen only a few times. The chain couples TRBV7-8 to TRBJ2-7; D gene uncertain. CDR1 and CDR2 from the germline V gene are SGHVS and FQNEAQ. Trimming took off 5 bases at V and 6 bases at J, with 11 bases between the two ends. The CDR3 spans 12 residues. This chain's CDR3 is CASSGPGAEQYF. CDR3 DNA: TGTGCCAGCAGCGGACCAGGAGCCGAGCAGTACTTC.

The V call is TRBV24-1, the J call TRBJ2-3, with TRBD2 matching over 8 bases. The ends lost 2 bases at V and 0 bases at J; junction bases unmatched: 3. The CDR3 spans 16 residues. The germline CDR1 and CDR2 sequences are KGHDR and SFDVKD. As DNA, the CDR3 is TGTGCCACCAGTGATTCGGGGGGGATCAGCACAGATACGCAGTATTTT. This codes for CATSDSGGISTDTQYF.

A single count supports this clone. The chain uses TRBV7-2 and TRBJ2-2, with TRBD2 matching 9 bases. The germline gives CDR1 SGHTA, CDR2 FQGNSA. V shed 3 bases and J 3 bases; nucleotides not matched to a gene: 11. CDR3 length: 18 residues. CDR3 DNA: TGTGCCAGCAGCTTTAGAGGGGCTAGCGGGGCCGACACCGGGGAGCTGTTTTTT. This encodes CASSFRGASGADTGELFF.

The CDR3 DNA reads as TGTGCCAGCAGTTTCTCCACCTCCTACGAGCAGTACTTC. Translated, it gives CASSFSTSYEQYF. The chain joins TRBV12-3 or TRBV12-4 to TRBJ2-7; no clear D. The V end lost 3 bases, the J end lost 0 bases, and 6 bases lay between the germline ends. The CDR3 runs to 13 residues.